The source of this T cell receptor (beta chain) is a study of regulatory T cells in long-lasting Graves disease. This clonotype occurred a few times. Time point denoted: newly diagnosed GD, antithyroid drugs for less than 3 months. From PBMCs, RNA was extracted and then used to make the TCR library. With iRepertoire HTBI primers and Arm-PCR of CDR3 regions, TCR beta libraries were built. TCRdb reprocessed the multiplex PCR reads with MiXCR, giving one entry per CDR3 protein. This sample has under 450,000 distinct CDR3 sequences, with 15% to 20% found just once. Germline V gene data show CDR1 as SQVTM and CDR2 as ANQGSEA. The CDR3 runs to 14 residues. These data are also associated with another study on T cells in Graves' hyperthyroidism and ophthalmopathy.

V usage is TRBV29-1 and J usage is TRBJ2-1; TRBD2 agrees at 14 bases. TRBJ2-5 explains the end of the DNA better; the J call may be wrong. This clonotype was sampled from a woman between 18 and 29 years old with Graves disease. This specimen was peripheral blood mononuclear cells (PBMCs), taken at new diagnosis, from a patient treated with antithyroid drugs. This CDR3 is CSAGGLAGAETQYF. CDR3 in DNA: TGCAGCGCTGGGGGACTAGCGGGAGCAGAGACCCAGTACTTC.